The entry below describes one T cell receptor (beta chain). The antigen this receptor binds is unknown. Base qualities are not provided; no much larger clone lies one nucleotide away. This sample was included in a study of blood T cell repertoires in COVID-19 (dated by TCRdb to about 2020). In terms of the full investigation: Samples covering the acute and convalescent phases of COVID-19 were provided by collaborators in the United States, Italy and Spain. The prospective study material was composed of cDNA or gDNA derived from T cells, B-cell-depleted T cells, or PBMCs. Deeply sampled blood TCRbeta repertoires from subjects exposed to, actively infected with, or recovered from COVID-19 were included in the dataset. The repertoires were released in a freely available public database intended as a resource for research on the immune response to SARS-CoV-2. The samples were drawn from the first 160 participants of the ongoing ImmuneRACE study and from 1,254 subjects provided by 6 global collaborators. Sample metadata almost always included a de-identified subject ID, COVID-19 status, age in years and sex. Where HLA class I and class II types were available, the types were taken from metadata supplied by the sample provider, not from assay-based typing.

TCRbeta CDR3 regions were amplified from genomic DNA by means of the immunoSEQ Assay, a bias-controlled multiplex PCR. The authors' pipeline ran thus. The number of nucleated cells in each sample was estimated from the amplification of reference gene primers within the assay. To quantify the absolute abundance of each unique TCRbeta CDR3 rearrangement, sequence reads were collapsed and filtered. Productive Simpson clonality was computed per sample as the square root of Simpson's diversity index over productive rearrangements. TCRdb mirrors the immuneACCESS table, restricted to in-frame sequences. Some clones are absent from its copies; in checked studies, under half trace to an unresolved V gene, and the reason for the others is unknown. The V and J calls and clone size were taken over from that table, and D and trimming were inferred from the DNA. The sample contains 150,000 to 200,000 clones, 70% to 85% of them found a single time. The ten largest clones represent roughly 5.1% of the sample.

Its CDR3 holds 14 amino acids, cysteine through phenylalanine. Only the CDR3 DNA stays, 42 bases, in frame from base 1. Via the germline V gene, CDR1 is MNHEY and CDR2 SVGAGI. The germline ends are 10 bases apart after V is trimmed by 4 bases and J by 2 bases. The investigation overall reported the following: The amount of clinical and demographic metadata varied by source and participant and was provided uncurated.

Whole blood was collected in K2EDTA tubes by collaborating institutions according to the institutions' own protocols. Collaborator samples were shipped for TCRbeta analysis as frozen whole blood, isolated PBMCs, or DNA extracted from either sample type. The chain is assembled from TRBV6-5 and TRBJ2-3; the D gene is perhaps TRBD1, on 7 matching bases. Sequenced sample: peripheral blood. This TCR was sampled from a woman in her twenties or thirties with acute or convalescent COVID-19. The CDR3 amino acid sequence is: CASSWRGPTDTQYF. At the DNA level, the sequence is TGTGCCAGCAGTTGGAGGGGGCCCACAGATACGCAGTATTTT.